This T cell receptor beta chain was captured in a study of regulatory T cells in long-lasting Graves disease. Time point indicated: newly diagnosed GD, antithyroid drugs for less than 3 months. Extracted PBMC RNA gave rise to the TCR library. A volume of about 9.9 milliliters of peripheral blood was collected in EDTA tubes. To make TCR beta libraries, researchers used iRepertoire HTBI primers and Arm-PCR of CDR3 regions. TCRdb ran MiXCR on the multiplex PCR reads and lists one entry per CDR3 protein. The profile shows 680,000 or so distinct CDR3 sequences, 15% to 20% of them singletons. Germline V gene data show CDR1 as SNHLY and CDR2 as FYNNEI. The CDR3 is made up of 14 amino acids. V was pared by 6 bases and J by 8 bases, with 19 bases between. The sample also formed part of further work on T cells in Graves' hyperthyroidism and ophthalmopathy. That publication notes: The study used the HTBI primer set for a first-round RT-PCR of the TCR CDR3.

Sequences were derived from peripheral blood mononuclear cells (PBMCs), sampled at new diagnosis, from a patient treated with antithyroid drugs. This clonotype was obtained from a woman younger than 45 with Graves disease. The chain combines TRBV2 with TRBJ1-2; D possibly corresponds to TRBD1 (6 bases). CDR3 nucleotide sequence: TGTGCCAGCAGAACGGCAGGGGATGTTCGGGGCTACACCTTC. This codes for CASRTAGDVRGYTF.